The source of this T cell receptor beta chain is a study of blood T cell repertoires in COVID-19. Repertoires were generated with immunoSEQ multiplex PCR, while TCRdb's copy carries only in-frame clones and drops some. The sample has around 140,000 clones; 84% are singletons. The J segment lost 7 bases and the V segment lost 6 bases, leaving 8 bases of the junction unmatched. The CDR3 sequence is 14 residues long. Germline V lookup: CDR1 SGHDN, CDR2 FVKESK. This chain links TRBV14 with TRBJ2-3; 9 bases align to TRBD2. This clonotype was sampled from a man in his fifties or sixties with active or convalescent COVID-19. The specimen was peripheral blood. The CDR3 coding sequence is TGTGCCAGCAGGCAGGGTAGCGGGAGACATACGCAGTATTTT. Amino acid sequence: CASRQGSGRHTQYF.